Presented here are 7 T cell receptor beta chains from one specimen sequenced in a study of shared clonotypes between healthy human individuals (dated by TCRdb to 2020 to 2022). The library came from the immunoSEQ multiplex PCR assay. TCRdb's version of the immuneACCESS table is confined to in-frame rearrangements and falls short of the full clone set. An unresolved V gene accounts for under half of the shortfall where checked; the remainder is of unknown origin. The table for this sample lists approximately 2.4 million clones; under 97% of them were counted only once. Of the sample, 0.1% to 0.15% falls within the top ten clones. Sequencing was done on a sample of naive CD4+ T cells sorted from blood. This sample's cell subset or site label indicates: CD45RA+ positively selected. The receptors shown here come from a man younger than 35 in good health.

The chain is built from TRBV19 and TRBJ2-6; D remains unclear. The V gene lost 5 bases and the J gene lost 3 bases, with 11 bases spanning the gap. Germline lookup yields CDR1 LNHDA and CDR2 SQIVND (reference sequence). There are 15 residues in the CDR3. This chain's CDR3 is CASSLKGYGANVLTF. CDR3 bases: TGTGCCAGTAGTCTGAAGGGTTATGGGGCCAACGTCCTGACTTTC. Based on the CDR3 plus reference TRBV19 and TRBJ2-6, the full variable domain is DGGITQSPKYLFRKEGQNVTLSCEQNLNHDAMYWYRQDPGQGLRLIYYSQIVNDFQKGDIAEGYSVSREKKESFPLTVTSAQKNPTAFYLCASSLKGYGANVLTFGAGSRLTVL.

Concerning this clone: Within the sample, other DNA sequences also encode this same CDR3. The chain joins TRBV6-1 to TRBJ2-5; D ambiguous. The CDR3 loop spans 12 amino acids. V lost 2 bases, J lost 5 bases, and 6 bases lay in between. The germline gives CDR1 MNHNS, CDR2 SASEGT. In DNA form, the CDR3 reads TGTGCCAGCAGTGAATTTGTCGAGACCCAGTACTTC. Protein product: CASSEFVETQYF.

The rearrangement uses TRBV30 and TRBJ1-5; the match to TRBD1 covers 7 bases. From germline, CDR1 is GTSNPN and CDR2 SVGIG (reference sequence). V was pared by 2 bases and J by 3 bases, with 10 bases of the junction left unmatched. This CDR3 spans 16 amino acids. CDR3 DNA sequence: TGTGCCTGGAGTCCCACAGGGGCAGGGGACAATCAGCCCCAGCATTTT. It encodes CAWSPTGAGDNQPQHF. Full variable domain (remainder filled in from reference TRBV30 and TRBJ1-5): SQTIHQWPATLVQPVGSPLSLECTVEGTSNPNLYWYRQAAGRGLQLLFYSVGIGQISSEVPQNLSASRPQDRQFILSSKKLLLSDSGFYLCAWSPTGAGDNQPQHFGDGTRLSIL.

This chain connects TRBV6-6 to TRBJ2-5; TRBD2 agrees at 10 bases. V lost 5 bases to trimming and J lost 3 bases; unmatched junction nucleotides: 6. This CDR3 is built from 15 residues. Germline CDR1 and CDR2: MNHNY and SVGAGI (reference sequence). The CDR3 nucleotides are TGTGCCAGCAGTGCCCCTAGCGGGGGAAAAGAGACCCAGTACTTC. Protein: CASSAPSGGKETQYF.

The rearrangement uses TRBV7-2 and TRBJ1-2; 9 bases agree with TRBD1. Germline loops: CDR1 SGHTA, CDR2 FQGNSA. V lost 7 bases, J lost 5 bases, and 8 bases stayed unmatched. The CDR3 is 14 amino acids. The CDR3 DNA sequence: TGTGCCAGCACCCCGGACAGGGGAGTATATGGCTACACCTTC. Its protein product is CASTPDRGVYGYTF.

The chain recombines TRBV7-8 with TRBJ2-7; D might be TRBD1 or TRBD2, each matching 5 bases. Germline CDR1 reads SGHVS; CDR2 reads FQNEAQ. Trimming cost V 2 bases and J 0 bases, with 11 bases left between them. This CDR3 spans 15 amino acids. The CDR3 sequence: CASSLIRDGSYEQYF. The CDR3 nucleotides read TGTGCCAGCAGCTTAATCCGGGACGGCTCCTACGAGCAGTACTTC.

The chain couples TRBV6-1 to TRBJ2-7, with D tentatively TRBD2 (6 bases). There are 14 residues in the CDR3. Germline V gene data show CDR1 as MNHNS and CDR2 as SASEGT. The V and J ends lost 7 bases and 6 bases respectively, with 19 bases between them. The CDR3 nucleotides read TGTGCCAGCACCCTGAATCGGGGGTTGCGCGAGCAGTACTTC. Encoded protein: CASTLNRGLREQYF.